This T cell receptor beta chain was sequenced for a study of human T cells and chemical hapten exposure. Time point: patch test 2, 6 weeks after DPC sensitization. Treatment noted: therapeutic diphenylcyclopropenone sensitization with weekly scalp DPC. TCRdb reanalysed the RACE reads using MiXCR and keeps one entry per CDR3 protein. The repertoire holds some 79,000 distinct CDR3 sequences, with 8.5% to 12% as singletons. In this sample, this clonotype turned up many times. This receptor was taken from a woman aged 45-60 years with alopecia areata. Some clones in this sample may be carry-over from other donors' samples. This specimen was whole blood, taken in connection with sensitization to the hapten diphenylcyclopropenone (DPC).

The CDR3, as DNA: TGTGCCAGCTCACCACTGAACGTTGCACAGGGTCGTCGCACAGATACGCAGTATTTT. It yields the protein CASSPLNVAQGRRTDTQYF. This rearrangement joins TRBV18 to TRBJ2-3, with a possible D match to TRBD1 (6 bases). CDR1 is KGHSH and CDR2 is LQKENI in the germline V gene. The CDR3 extends over 19 amino acids. Trimming left V 1 base short and J 1 base short, with 21 bases between. Full variable domain (outside the CDR3, taken from reference TRBV18 and TRBJ2-3): NAGVMQNPRHLVRRRGQEARLRCSPMKGHSHVYWYRQLPEEGLKFMVYLQKENIIDESGMPKERFSAEFPKEGPSILRIQQVVRGDSAAYFCASSPLNVAQGRRTDTQYFGPGTRLTVL.